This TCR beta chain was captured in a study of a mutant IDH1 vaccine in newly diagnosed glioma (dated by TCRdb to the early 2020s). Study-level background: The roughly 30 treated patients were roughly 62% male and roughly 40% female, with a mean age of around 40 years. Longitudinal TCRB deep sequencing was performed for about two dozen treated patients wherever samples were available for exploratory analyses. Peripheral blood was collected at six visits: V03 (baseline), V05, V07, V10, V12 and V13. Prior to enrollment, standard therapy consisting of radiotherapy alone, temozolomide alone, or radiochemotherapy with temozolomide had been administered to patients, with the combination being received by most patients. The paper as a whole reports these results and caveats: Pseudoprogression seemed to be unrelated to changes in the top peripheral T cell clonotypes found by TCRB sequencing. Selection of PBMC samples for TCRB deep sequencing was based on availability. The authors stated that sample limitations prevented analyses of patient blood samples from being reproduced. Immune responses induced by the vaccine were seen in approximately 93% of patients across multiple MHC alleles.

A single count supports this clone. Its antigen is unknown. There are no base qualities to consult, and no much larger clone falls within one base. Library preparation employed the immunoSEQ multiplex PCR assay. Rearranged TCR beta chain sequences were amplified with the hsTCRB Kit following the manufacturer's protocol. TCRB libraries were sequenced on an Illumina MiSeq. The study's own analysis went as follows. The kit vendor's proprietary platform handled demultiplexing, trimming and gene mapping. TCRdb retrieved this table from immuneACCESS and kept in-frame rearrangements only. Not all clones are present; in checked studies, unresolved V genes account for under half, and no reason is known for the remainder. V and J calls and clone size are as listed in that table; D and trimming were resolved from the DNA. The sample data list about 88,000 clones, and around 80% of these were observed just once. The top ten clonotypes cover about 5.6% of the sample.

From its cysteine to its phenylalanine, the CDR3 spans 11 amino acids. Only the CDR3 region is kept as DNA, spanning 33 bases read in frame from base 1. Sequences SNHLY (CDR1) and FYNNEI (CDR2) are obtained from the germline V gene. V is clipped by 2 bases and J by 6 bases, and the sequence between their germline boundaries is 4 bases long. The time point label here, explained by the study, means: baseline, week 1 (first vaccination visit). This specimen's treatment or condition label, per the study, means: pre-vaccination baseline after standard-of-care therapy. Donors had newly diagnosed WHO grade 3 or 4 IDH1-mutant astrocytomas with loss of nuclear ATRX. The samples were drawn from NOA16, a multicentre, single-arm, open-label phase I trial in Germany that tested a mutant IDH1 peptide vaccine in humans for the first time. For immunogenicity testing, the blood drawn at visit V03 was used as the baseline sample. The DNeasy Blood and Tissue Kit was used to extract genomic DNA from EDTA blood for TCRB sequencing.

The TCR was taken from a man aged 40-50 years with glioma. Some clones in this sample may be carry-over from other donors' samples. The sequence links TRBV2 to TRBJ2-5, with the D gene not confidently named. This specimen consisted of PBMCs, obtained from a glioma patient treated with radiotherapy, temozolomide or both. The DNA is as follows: TGTGCCAGCAGTGAAATCCAGACCCAGTACTTC. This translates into CASSEIQTQYF.